Listed below are T cell receptor beta chains from one sample, sequenced in a study of beta chain features in type 1 diabetes. TCRdb's table, derived via immunoSEQ multiplex PCR, lists solely in-frame clones and lacks some. The table includes 50,000 or so clones, approximately 44% detected once. The sequenced material came from stem cell memory CD4+ T cells from blood. Receptor source: a man younger than 40 with type 1 diabetes. CDR3s include the opening cysteine and the closing phenylalanine or tryptophan. The order of the fields is J gene, V gene, clone size, D gene, CDR3 DNA, CDR3 protein. A D gene is named only where the DNA matches it firmly. Some rows have no size entry. The others give once, few or many, or a class for an expanded clone.

j_gene: TRBJ1-2; v_gene: TRBV28; abundance: NA; d_gene: NA; CDR3nt: TGTGCCAGCAGTACGACAGGCCGTTTCTATGGCTACACCTTC; CDR3aa: CASSTTGRFYGYTF
j_gene: TRBJ2-2; v_gene: TRBV5-1; abundance: NA; d_gene: TRBD2; CDR3nt: TGCGCCAGCAGCTTAGCGGGAGTGTTCACCGGGGAGCTGTTTTTT; CDR3aa: CASSLAGVFTGELFF
j_gene: TRBJ1-1; v_gene: TRBV5-4; abundance: NA; d_gene: TRBD1; CDR3nt: TGTGCCAGCAGCTCACGGACAGGGATGGGAACTGAAGCTTTCTTT; CDR3aa: CASSSRTGMGTEAFF
j_gene: TRBJ2-5; v_gene: TRBV18; abundance: NA; d_gene: NA; CDR3nt: TGTGCCAGCTCACCAGGAACGGGGGAGACCCAGTACTTC; CDR3aa: CASSPGTGETQYF
j_gene: TRBJ2-3; v_gene: TRBV7-6; abundance: few; d_gene: NA; CDR3nt: TGTGCCAGCAGCTCAGGGGTCTGGGATACGCAGTATTTT; CDR3aa: CASSSGVWDTQYF
j_gene: TRBJ2-4; v_gene: TRBV2; abundance: NA; d_gene: NA; CDR3nt: TGTGCCAGCAGTGATCCATCGGGGAAAAACATTCAGTACTTC; CDR3aa: CASSDPSGKNIQYF
j_gene: TRBJ1-5; v_gene: TRBV19; abundance: NA; d_gene: NA; CDR3nt: TGTGCCAGTAACTTTATGGCAGCTAGGAATCAGCCCCAGCATTTT; CDR3aa: CASNFMAARNQPQHF
j_gene: TRBJ2-4; v_gene: TRBV6-6; abundance: NA; d_gene: TRBD1; CDR3nt: TGTGCCAGCAGACGACAGGGGGCAAACATTCAGTACTTC; CDR3aa: CASRRQGANIQYF
j_gene: TRBJ1-1; v_gene: TRBV19; abundance: NA; d_gene: NA; CDR3nt: TGTGCCAGCACACGACTGAGCGGGGAAGCTTTCTTT; CDR3aa: CASTRLSGEAFF
j_gene: TRBJ1-5; v_gene: TRBV5-1; abundance: NA; d_gene: NA; CDR3nt: TGCGCCAGCAGTTTTGGCGGTTATAGCAATCAGCCCCAGCATTTT; CDR3aa: CASSFGGYSNQPQHF
j_gene: TRBJ2-1; v_gene: TRBV4-1; abundance: few; d_gene: NA; CDR3nt: TGCGCCAGCAGCCCGCCACAGGGAGTTCTGGCCTACAATGAGCAGTTCTTC; CDR3aa: CASSPPQGVLAYNEQFF
j_gene: TRBJ2-1; v_gene: TRBV9; abundance: NA; d_gene: NA; CDR3nt: TGTGCCAGCAGCATCAGGCCCCTAACCGATGAGCAGTTCTTC; CDR3aa: CASSIRPLTDEQFF
j_gene: TRBJ2-5; v_gene: TRBV6-5; abundance: few; d_gene: NA; CDR3nt: TGTGCCAGCAGTTATAAAAAGACCCAGTACTTC; CDR3aa: CASSYKKTQYF
j_gene: TRBJ2-1; v_gene: TRBV29-1; abundance: NA; d_gene: NA; CDR3nt: TGCAGCGTTGCGCGGGGCTCCTACAATGAGCAGTTCTTC; CDR3aa: CSVARGSYNEQFF